The rows below give T cell receptor beta chains drawn from one sample of a study of blood T cell repertoires in COVID-19. Sequencing was performed with immunoSEQ multiplex PCR; in TCRdb, only in-frame clones are kept and a portion is missing. Counted here are about 150,000 clones, about 85% occurring once; the ten biggest clones make up approximately 0.6%. Sequencing input: peripheral blood. The origin of the receptors is a man between 60 and 75 years old with COVID-19, enrolled during active disease. Each CDR3 is given with its conserved first and last residue. A D gene is named only where the DNA matches it firmly. Expanded clones are given a class, and other clones once, few, many or no size at all.

V gene: TRBV5-8
clone size: -
J gene: TRBJ2-1
D gene: -
CDR3 protein: CASSIIKTSVSYNEQFF
CDR3 DNA: TGTGCCAGCAGCATAATCAAGACTAGTGTCTCCTACAATGAGCAGTTCTTC

V gene: TRBV5-1
clone size: -
J gene: TRBJ1-1
D gene: -
CDR3 protein: CASSLGGGGKVTEAFF
CDR3 DNA: TGCGCCAGCAGCTTGGGCGGGGGGGGTAAAGTCACTGAAGCTTTCTTT

V gene: TRBV2
clone size: -
J gene: TRBJ1-2
D gene: -
CDR3 protein: CARRGAGGQDYGYTF
CDR3 DNA: TGTGCCCGCCGTGGGGCGGGGGGGCAGGACTATGGCTACACCTTC

V gene: TRBV7-2
clone size: few
J gene: TRBJ2-3
D gene: TRBD2
CDR3 protein: CASSLGYPRGGTDTQYF
CDR3 DNA: TGTGCCAGCAGCTTAGGTTATCCGCGGGGGGGCACAGATACGCAGTATTTT

V gene: TRBV5-1
clone size: once
J gene: TRBJ1-1
D gene: -
CDR3 protein: CASSFDQIPEAFF
CDR3 DNA: TGCGCCAGCAGCTTCGATCAGATACCTGAAGCTTTCTTT

V gene: TRBV24-1
clone size: -
J gene: TRBJ2-2
D gene: -
CDR3 protein: CATMLAHTGELFF
CDR3 DNA: TGTGCCACCATGCTAGCGCACACCGGGGAGCTGTTTTTT

V gene: TRBV5-4
clone size: -
J gene: TRBJ2-1
D gene: TRBD1
CDR3 protein: CASSPPGQGYNEQFF
CDR3 DNA: TGTGCCAGCAGCCCACCGGGACAGGGGTACAATGAGCAGTTCTTC

V gene: TRBV4-3
clone size: -
J gene: TRBJ2-7
D gene: TRBD1
CDR3 protein: CASSQQQGYYEQYF
CDR3 DNA: TGCGCCAGCAGCCAGCAACAGGGGTACTACGAGCAGTACTTC

V gene: TRBV10-3
clone size: -
J gene: TRBJ2-4
D gene: -
CDR3 protein: CATGAGDSADIQYF
CDR3 DNA: TGTGCCACCGGCGCCGGGGACTCAGCGGACATTCAGTACTTC

V gene: TRBV19
clone size: -
J gene: TRBJ1-1
D gene: TRBD1
CDR3 protein: CASSMNTGGVEAFF
CDR3 DNA: TGTGCCAGTAGTATGAACACAGGGGGCGTCGAAGCTTTCTTT

V gene: TRBV18
clone size: -
J gene: TRBJ1-1
D gene: TRBD1
CDR3 protein: CASSRQGPENTEAFF
CDR3 DNA: TGTGCCAGCTCACGACAGGGTCCTGAGAACACTGAAGCTTTCTTT

V gene: TRBV7-3
clone size: few
J gene: TRBJ2-3
D gene: TRBD2
CDR3 protein: CASSLFLTSGGVGTQYF
CDR3 DNA: TGTGCCAGCAGCTTATTCCTGACTAGCGGAGGGGTGGGTACGCAGTATTTT

V gene: TRBV4-3
clone size: once
J gene: TRBJ2-5
D gene: -
CDR3 protein: CASSQDFFSETQYF
CDR3 DNA: TGCGCCAGCAGCCAAGATTTTTTTTCGGAGACCCAGTACTTC

V gene: TRBV28
clone size: -
J gene: TRBJ2-3
D gene: -
CDR3 protein: CASSANRNPTDTQYF
CDR3 DNA: TGTGCCAGCAGTGCCAACAGGAACCCCACAGATACGCAGTATTTT

V gene: TRBV5-6
clone size: -
J gene: TRBJ1-1
D gene: -
CDR3 protein: CASSLQVYQGNTEAFF
CDR3 DNA: TGTGCCAGCAGCTTGCAGGTTTATCAGGGGAACACTGAAGCTTTCTTT

V gene: TRBV19
clone size: -
J gene: TRBJ1-5
D gene: -
CDR3 protein: CASSVPFYQPQHF
CDR3 DNA: TGTGCCAGTAGTGTCCCTTTCTATCAGCCCCAGCATTTT

V gene: TRBV18
clone size: -
J gene: TRBJ1-1
D gene: -
CDR3 protein: CASSPPLANTEAFF
CDR3 DNA: TGTGCCAGCTCACCACCGCTGGCGAACACTGAAGCTTTCTTT

V gene: TRBV7-2
clone size: -
J gene: TRBJ1-3
D gene: -
CDR3 protein: CASTGQYSGNTIYF
CDR3 DNA: TGTGCCAGCACCGGACAGTACTCTGGAAACACCATATATTTT

V gene: TRBV7-2
clone size: few
J gene: TRBJ2-1
D gene: -
CDR3 protein: CASSAATRSRYNEQFF
CDR3 DNA: TGTGCCAGCAGCGCCGCGACGAGGAGCCGATACAATGAGCAGTTCTTC

V gene: TRBV12-3/TRBV12-4
clone size: -
J gene: TRBJ1-5
D gene: -
CDR3 protein: CASRPGDQPQHF
CDR3 DNA: TGTGCCAGCAGGCCAGGGGATCAGCCCCAGCATTTT

V gene: TRBV9
clone size: -
J gene: TRBJ2-7
D gene: TRBD1
CDR3 protein: CASSVGQGFAYEQYF
CDR3 DNA: TGTGCCAGCAGCGTAGGACAGGGTTTTGCCTACGAGCAGTACTTC

V gene: TRBV7-2
clone size: once
J gene: TRBJ1-2
D gene: -
CDR3 protein: CASSLPLARVGHHGYTF
CDR3 DNA: TGTGCCAGCAGCTTACCTCTAGCGAGGGTGGGGCATCATGGCTACACCTTC

V gene: TRBV27
clone size: -
J gene: TRBJ1-5
D gene: TRBD1
CDR3 protein: CASSSLDRGANQPQHF
CDR3 DNA: TGTGCCAGCAGTTCCTTAGACAGGGGTGCAAATCAGCCCCAGCATTTT

V gene: TRBV5-1
clone size: -
J gene: TRBJ1-2
D gene: -
CDR3 protein: CASSESRLGEPIYGYTF
CDR3 DNA: TGCGCCAGCAGCGAATCCCGACTAGGGGAACCTATCTATGGCTACACCTTC

V gene: TRBV6-5
clone size: -
J gene: TRBJ2-5
D gene: -
CDR3 protein: CASIMKDGKTQYF
CDR3 DNA: TGTGCCAGCATTATGAAGGACGGGAAGACCCAGTACTTC

V gene: TRBV19
clone size: -
J gene: TRBJ1-5
D gene: TRBD1
CDR3 protein: CASSTKDRGHQPQHF
CDR3 DNA: TGTGCCAGTAGTACCAAGGACAGGGGACATCAGCCCCAGCATTTT

V gene: TRBV18
clone size: few
J gene: TRBJ1-5
D gene: -
CDR3 protein: CASSPGLRTDLNQPQHF
CDR3 DNA: TGTGCCAGCTCACCCGGGTTGCGGACAGACCTAAATCAGCCCCAGCATTTT

V gene: TRBV4-2
clone size: few
J gene: TRBJ1-5
D gene: -
CDR3 protein: CASSPGDSNQPQHF
CDR3 DNA: TGTGCCAGCAGCCCGGGGGATAGCAATCAGCCCCAGCATTTT

V gene: TRBV20-1
clone size: -
J gene: TRBJ1-2
D gene: -
CDR3 protein: CSASDRMANYGYTF
CDR3 DNA: TGCAGTGCTAGTGACAGGATGGCTAACTATGGCTACACCTTC

V gene: TRBV27
clone size: -
J gene: TRBJ1-1
D gene: -
CDR3 protein: CASSLRRGITEAFF
CDR3 DNA: TGTGCCAGCAGTTTACGCCGGGGTATCACTGAAGCTTTCTTT

V gene: TRBV6-2/TRBV6-3
clone size: -
J gene: TRBJ2-7
D gene: -
CDR3 protein: CASSYLAGVYTYEQYF
CDR3 DNA: TGTGCCAGCAGTTACTTAGCAGGGGTCTACACCTACGAGCAGTACTTC

V gene: TRBV7-3
clone size: -
J gene: TRBJ2-1
D gene: TRBD1
CDR3 protein: CASSSRQGSYNEQFF
CDR3 DNA: TGTGCCAGCAGCTCTCGACAGGGTTCCTACAATGAGCAGTTCTTC

V gene: TRBV7-2
clone size: -
J gene: TRBJ2-7
D gene: -
CDR3 protein: CASSQDSNKGIYEQYF
CDR3 DNA: TGTGCCAGCAGCCAAGACAGCAATAAGGGAATATACGAGCAGTACTTC

V gene: TRBV10-3
clone size: -
J gene: TRBJ1-2
D gene: -
CDR3 protein: CAIRDPGTNYGYTF
CDR3 DNA: TGTGCCATCAGGGACCCCGGGACAAACTATGGCTACACCTTC

V gene: TRBV7-7
clone size: -
J gene: TRBJ2-1
D gene: -
CDR3 protein: CASSSQDSAEQFF
CDR3 DNA: TGTGCTAGCAGCTCCCAAGACTCGGCTGAGCAGTTCTTC

V gene: TRBV3-1/TRBV3-2
clone size: -
J gene: TRBJ2-1
D gene: TRBD2
CDR3 protein: CASSQDALAGSYNEQFF
CDR3 DNA: TGTGCCAGCAGCCAAGATGCCCTAGCGGGATCCTACAATGAGCAGTTCTTC

V gene: TRBV6-5
clone size: -
J gene: TRBJ2-5
D gene: TRBD2
CDR3 protein: CASSYSGGGTQETQYF
CDR3 DNA: TGTGCCAGCAGTTACTCCGGCGGGGGTACCCAAGAGACCCAGTACTTC

V gene: TRBV6-2/TRBV6-3
clone size: once
J gene: TRBJ1-5
D gene: -
CDR3 protein: CASSLMDSPKWWPQHF
CDR3 DNA: TGTGCCAGCAGTTTAATGGACAGCCCCAAGTGGTGGCCCCAGCATTTT

V gene: TRBV4-3
clone size: -
J gene: TRBJ1-3
D gene: TRBD1
CDR3 protein: CASSPTGVGNTIYF
CDR3 DNA: TGCGCCAGCAGCCCCACAGGGGTCGGAAACACCATATATTTT

V gene: TRBV5-1
clone size: -
J gene: TRBJ1-1
D gene: TRBD1
CDR3 protein: CASRDSGTAVESFF
CDR3 DNA: TGCGCCAGCAGGGATTCCGGGACAGCCGTTGAGTCTTTCTTT

V gene: TRBV5-4
clone size: -
J gene: TRBJ2-1
D gene: TRBD1
CDR3 protein: CASSPGQGASNEQFF
CDR3 DNA: TGTGCCAGCAGCCCCGGACAGGGGGCATCGAATGAGCAGTTCTTC

V gene: TRBV15
clone size: once
J gene: TRBJ2-1
D gene: -
CDR3 protein: CATSTRRGSGSHNEQFF
CDR3 DNA: TGTGCCACCAGCACCCGTCGGGGGAGTGGTTCCCACAATGAGCAGTTCTTC

V gene: TRBV2
clone size: -
J gene: TRBJ2-3
D gene: -
CDR3 protein: CASSELGTGTDTQYF
CDR3 DNA: TGTGCCAGCAGTGAATTAGGGACTGGCACAGATACGCAGTATTTT

V gene: TRBV5-6
clone size: -
J gene: TRBJ2-5
D gene: -
CDR3 protein: CASSEGQWEGETQYF
CDR3 DNA: TGTGCCAGCAGCGAAGGACAGTGGGAAGGAGAGACCCAGTACTTC

V gene: TRBV4-1
clone size: -
J gene: TRBJ1-3
D gene: -
CDR3 protein: CASSQPLSGNTIYF
CDR3 DNA: TGCGCCAGCAGCCAACCCTTGTCTGGAAACACCATATATTTT

V gene: TRBV7-2
clone size: -
J gene: TRBJ2-3
D gene: -
CDR3 protein: CASSLWGSSTDTQYF
CDR3 DNA: TGTGCCAGCAGCTTATGGGGCAGTAGCACAGATACGCAGTATTTT

V gene: TRBV7-2
clone size: -
J gene: TRBJ1-5
D gene: -
CDR3 protein: CASSLGQGRTNQPQHF
CDR3 DNA: TGTGCCAGCAGCTTAGGCCAGGGTCGGACGAATCAGCCCCAGCATTTT

V gene: TRBV6-5
clone size: -
J gene: TRBJ2-7
D gene: TRBD2
CDR3 protein: CASSYSTAGTYEQYF
CDR3 DNA: TGTGCCAGCAGTTACTCGACAGCGGGGACCTACGAGCAGTACTTC

V gene: TRBV7-8
clone size: few
J gene: TRBJ1-5
D gene: -
CDR3 protein: CASSYRSDNQPQHF
CDR3 DNA: TGTGCCAGCAGCTACAGGAGCGACAATCAGCCCCAGCATTTT

V gene: TRBV5-5
clone size: few
J gene: TRBJ2-5
D gene: -
CDR3 protein: CASTRRGGVRETQYF
CDR3 DNA: TGTGCCAGCACCAGAAGGGGGGGCGTTCGGGAGACCCAGTACTTC

V gene: TRBV24-1
clone size: -
J gene: TRBJ1-5
D gene: -
CDR3 protein: CATHEDSSNQPQHF
CDR3 DNA: TGTGCCACCCATGAGGATTCGAGCAATCAGCCCCAGCATTTT

V gene: TRBV2
clone size: -
J gene: TRBJ1-3
D gene: TRBD1
CDR3 protein: CASRDYISGGRSGNTIYF
CDR3 DNA: TGTGCCAGCAGAGACTACATATCAGGGGGGCGCTCTGGAAACACCATATATTTT

V gene: TRBV7-2
clone size: -
J gene: TRBJ2-5
D gene: TRBD2
CDR3 protein: CASSSSGLAGVRETQYF
CDR3 DNA: TGTGCCAGCAGCTCATCGGGACTAGCGGGAGTCAGGGAGACCCAGTACTTC